The 3 T cell receptor beta chains below come from one sample, sequenced in a study of blood T cell repertoires in COVID-19. Sequenced by immunoSEQ multiplex PCR; TCRdb stores in-frame clones only, minus some. Among about 120,000 clones listed, approximately 85% were seen once. The material sequenced was peripheral blood. The receptors derive from a human donor in a cohort sampled during active COVID-19.

The chain has TRBV15 and TRBJ1-5; TRBD1 matches at 7 bases. Germline values: CDR1 LNHNV, CDR2 YYDKDF (reference sequence). After removal of 5 bases from V and 9 bases from J, the junction contained 7 bases not matched to a gene. The CDR3 loop spans 13 amino acids. CDR3 DNA sequence: TGTGCCACCAGCGACAGGGAAGGTGGGCCCCAGCATTTT. Its translation is CATSDREGGPQHF. Full variable domain (outside the CDR3, taken from reference TRBV15 and TRBJ1-5): DAMVIQNPRYQVTQFGKPVTLSCSQTLNHNVMYWYQQKSSQAPKLLFHYYDKDFNNEADTPDNFQSRRPNTSFCFLDIRSPGLGDTAMYLCATSDREGGPQHFGDGTRLSIL.

CDR3 sequence: CASSVSGTGNTGELFF. The CDR3 DNA is TGTGCCAGCAGCGTCTCCGGGACAGGTAACACCGGGGAGCTGTTTTTT. This chain connects TRBV9 to TRBJ2-2, with 8 bases identical to TRBD1. V was pared by 2 bases and J by 2 bases, with 5 bases of the junction left unmatched. The CDR3 runs 16 residues. Germline V lookup: CDR1 SGDLS, CDR2 YYNGEE.

V gene TRBV6-5 combines with J gene TRBJ1-6, with D possibly being TRBD1 (6 bases). The ends were cut back, 4 bases at V and 7 bases at J, with 17 bases in the middle. The germline CDR1 and CDR2 sequences are MNHEY and SVGAGI. The CDR3 extends over 16 amino acids. The CDR3 spells CASSSIDRPLNSPLHF. The CDR3 DNA follows: TGTGCCAGCAGTTCCATAGACAGGCCCTTAAATTCACCCCTCCACTTT.